Given below is one T cell receptor (beta chain) in context. The entry originates in a study of human T cells and chemical hapten exposure. Study-level information: For sensitization, 2% DPC was applied to an approximately 2 cm by approximately 2 cm patch of upper inner arm skin.

Individual cDNA molecules received unique molecular identifiers in the library. In TCRdb, the RACE reads were re-called with MiXCR into one record per CDR3 protein. The table includes roughly 250,000 distinct CDR3 sequences, roughly 8.9% detected once. Described time point: pre-sensitization, week 0. The treatment: therapeutic diphenylcyclopropenone sensitization with weekly scalp DPC. The template was total RNA from unfractionated whole blood. Specimen: whole blood, collected in connection with sensitization to the hapten diphenylcyclopropenone (DPC). The origin of this receptor is a middle-aged woman with alopecia areata. Some clones in this sample may be carry-over from other donors' samples.

CDR3 protein: CASSVTGTDTGELFF. The DNA of the CDR3 is TGTGCCAGCAGCGTCACCGGGACAGACACCGGGGAGCTGTTTTTT. This chain joins TRBV7-3 and TRBJ2-2; 7 bases are shared with TRBD1. Looked up from germline, CDR1 is SGHTA and CDR2 is FQGTGA. The CDR3 covers 15 residues. After removal of 5 bases from V and 3 bases from J, the junction contained 6 bases not matched to a gene.